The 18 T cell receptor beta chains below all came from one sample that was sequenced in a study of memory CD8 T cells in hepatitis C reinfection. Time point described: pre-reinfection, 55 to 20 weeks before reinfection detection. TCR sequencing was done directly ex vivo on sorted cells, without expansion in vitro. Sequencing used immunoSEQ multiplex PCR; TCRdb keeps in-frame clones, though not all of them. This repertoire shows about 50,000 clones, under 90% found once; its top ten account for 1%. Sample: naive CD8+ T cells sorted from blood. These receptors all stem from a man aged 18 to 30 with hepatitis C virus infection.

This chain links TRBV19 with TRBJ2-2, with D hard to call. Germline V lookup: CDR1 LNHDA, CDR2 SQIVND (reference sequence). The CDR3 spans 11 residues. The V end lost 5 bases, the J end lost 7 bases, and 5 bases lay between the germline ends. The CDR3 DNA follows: TGTGCCAGTAGTGGCGGCGGGGAGCTGTTTTTT. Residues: CASSGGGELFF.

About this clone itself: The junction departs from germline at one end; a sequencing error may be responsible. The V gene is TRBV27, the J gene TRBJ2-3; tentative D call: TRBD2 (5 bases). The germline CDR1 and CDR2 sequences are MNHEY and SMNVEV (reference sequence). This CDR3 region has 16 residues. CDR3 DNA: TGTGCCGGCAGACCGATGAAGGGAGCTAGCACAGATACGCAGTATTTT. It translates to CAGRPMKGASTDTQYF.

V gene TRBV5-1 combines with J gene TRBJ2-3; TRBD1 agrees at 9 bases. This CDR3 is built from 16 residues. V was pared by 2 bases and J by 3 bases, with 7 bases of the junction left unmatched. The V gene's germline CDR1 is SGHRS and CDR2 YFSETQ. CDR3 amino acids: CASSLGQGFETDTQYF. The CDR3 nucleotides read TGCGCCAGCAGCTTAGGACAGGGGTTTGAGACAGATACGCAGTATTTT. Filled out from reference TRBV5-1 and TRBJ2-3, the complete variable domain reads KAGVTQTPRYLIKTRGQQVTLSCSPISGHRSVSWYQQTPGQGLQFLFEYFSETQRNKGNFPGRFSGRQFSNSRSEMNVSTLELGDSALYLCASSLGQGFETDTQYFGPGTRLTVL.

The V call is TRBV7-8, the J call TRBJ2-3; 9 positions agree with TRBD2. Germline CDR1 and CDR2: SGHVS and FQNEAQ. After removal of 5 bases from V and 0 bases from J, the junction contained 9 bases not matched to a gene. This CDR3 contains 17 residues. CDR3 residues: CASSPSGALSSTDTQYF. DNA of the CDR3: TGTGCCAGCAGCCCTAGCGGGGCCCTTAGTAGCACAGATACGCAGTATTTT.

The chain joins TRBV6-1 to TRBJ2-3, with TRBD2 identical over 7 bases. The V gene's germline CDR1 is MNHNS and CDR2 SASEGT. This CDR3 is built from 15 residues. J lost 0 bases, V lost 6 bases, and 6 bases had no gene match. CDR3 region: CASRAEGLSTDTQYF. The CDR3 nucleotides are TGTGCCAGCAGAGCGGAGGGACTAAGCACAGATACGCAGTATTTT.

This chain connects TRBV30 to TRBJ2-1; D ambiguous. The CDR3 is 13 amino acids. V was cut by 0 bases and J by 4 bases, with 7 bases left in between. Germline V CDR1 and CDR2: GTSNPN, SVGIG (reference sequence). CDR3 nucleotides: TGTGCCTGGAGTGTATCCCAGTACAATGAGCAGTTCTTC. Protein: CAWSVSQYNEQFF.

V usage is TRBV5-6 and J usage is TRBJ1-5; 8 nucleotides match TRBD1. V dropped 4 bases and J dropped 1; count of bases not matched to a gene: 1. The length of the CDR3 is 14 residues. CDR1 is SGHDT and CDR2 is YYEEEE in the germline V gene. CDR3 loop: CASSGQGSNQPQHF. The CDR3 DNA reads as TGTGCCAGCAGCGGACAGGGAAGCAATCAGCCCCAGCATTTT.

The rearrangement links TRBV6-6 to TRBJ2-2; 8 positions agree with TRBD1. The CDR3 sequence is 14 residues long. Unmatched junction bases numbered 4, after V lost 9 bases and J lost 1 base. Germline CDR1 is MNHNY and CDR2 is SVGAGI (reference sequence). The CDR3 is CASKDRVNTGELFF. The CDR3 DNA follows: TGTGCCAGTAAGGACAGGGTGAACACCGGGGAGCTGTTTTTT.

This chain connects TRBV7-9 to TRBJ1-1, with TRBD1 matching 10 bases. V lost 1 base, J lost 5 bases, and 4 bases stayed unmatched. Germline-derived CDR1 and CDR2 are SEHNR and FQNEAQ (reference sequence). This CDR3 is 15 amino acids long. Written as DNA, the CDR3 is TGTGCCAGCAGCTTAGTTGGACAGGGGGAGACTGAAGCTTTCTTT. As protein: CASSLVGQGETEAFF.

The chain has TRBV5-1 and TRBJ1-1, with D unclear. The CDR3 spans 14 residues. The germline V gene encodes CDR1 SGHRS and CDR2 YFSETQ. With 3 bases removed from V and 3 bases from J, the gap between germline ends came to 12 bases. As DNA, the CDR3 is TGCGCCAGCAGCTCCCTTGGCCTGGACACTGAAGCTTTCTTT. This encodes CASSSLGLDTEAFF.

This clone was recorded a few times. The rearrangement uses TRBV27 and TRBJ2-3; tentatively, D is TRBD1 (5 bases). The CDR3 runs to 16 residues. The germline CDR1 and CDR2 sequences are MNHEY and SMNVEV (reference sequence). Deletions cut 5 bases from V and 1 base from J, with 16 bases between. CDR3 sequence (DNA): TGTGCCAGCAGTCCGACGACTCCCAGGGGCACAGATACGCAGTATTTT. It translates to CASSPTTPRGTDTQYF.

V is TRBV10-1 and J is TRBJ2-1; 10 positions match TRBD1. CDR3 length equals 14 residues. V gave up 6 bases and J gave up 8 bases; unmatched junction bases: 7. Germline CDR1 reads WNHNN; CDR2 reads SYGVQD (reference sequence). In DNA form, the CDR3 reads TGCGCCAGCAGCGCGACAGGGGGCGGCGATGAGCAGTTCTTC. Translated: CASSATGGGDEQFF.

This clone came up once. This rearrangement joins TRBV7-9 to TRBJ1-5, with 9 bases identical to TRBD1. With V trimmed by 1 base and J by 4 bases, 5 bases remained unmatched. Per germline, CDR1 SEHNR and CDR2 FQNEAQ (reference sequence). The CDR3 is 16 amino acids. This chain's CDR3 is CASSLGGQGRNQPQHF. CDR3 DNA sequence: TGTGCCAGCAGCTTAGGCGGACAGGGGAGAAATCAGCCCCAGCATTTT.

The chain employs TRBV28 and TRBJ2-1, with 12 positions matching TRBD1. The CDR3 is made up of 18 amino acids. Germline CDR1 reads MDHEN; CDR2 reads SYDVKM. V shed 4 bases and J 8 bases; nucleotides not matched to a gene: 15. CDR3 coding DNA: TGTGCCAGCAGTTCCCACTCTGGGACAGGGGGCTTTATCTATGAGCAGTTCTTC. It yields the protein CASSSHSGTGGFIYEQFF.

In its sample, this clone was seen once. In DNA form, the CDR3 reads TGTGCCAGCAGCTTAGTCCGGTCAGGGAAGACAGATACGCAGTATTTT. As protein: CASSLVRSGKTDTQYF. The chain uses TRBV11-2 and TRBJ2-3; TRBD1 is a possible D gene (5 bases). Trimming removed 1 base at V and 3 bases at J, with 14 bases between. The germline V gene encodes CDR1 SGHAT and CDR2 FQNNGV. There are 16 residues in the CDR3.

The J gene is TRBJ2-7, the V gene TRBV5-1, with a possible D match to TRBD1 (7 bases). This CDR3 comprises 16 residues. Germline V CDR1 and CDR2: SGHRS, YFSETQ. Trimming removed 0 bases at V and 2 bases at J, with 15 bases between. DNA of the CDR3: TGCGCCAGCAGCTTGGCGGAGGGGGCACAACCCTACGAGCAGTACTTC. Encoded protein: CASSLAEGAQPYEQYF.

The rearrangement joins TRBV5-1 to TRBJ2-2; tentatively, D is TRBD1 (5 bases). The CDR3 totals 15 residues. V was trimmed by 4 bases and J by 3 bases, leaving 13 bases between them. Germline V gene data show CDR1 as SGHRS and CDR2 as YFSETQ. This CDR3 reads CASSDVGVDTGELFF. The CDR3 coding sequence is TGCGCCAGCAGCGATGTAGGGGTGGACACCGGGGAGCTGTTTTTT.

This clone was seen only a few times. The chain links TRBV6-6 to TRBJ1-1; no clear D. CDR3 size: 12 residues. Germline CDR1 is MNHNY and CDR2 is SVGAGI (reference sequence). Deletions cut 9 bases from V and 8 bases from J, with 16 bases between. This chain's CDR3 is CASHLGGQEAFF. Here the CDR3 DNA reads TGTGCCAGTCACCTCGGCGGGCAGGAAGCTTTCTTT.